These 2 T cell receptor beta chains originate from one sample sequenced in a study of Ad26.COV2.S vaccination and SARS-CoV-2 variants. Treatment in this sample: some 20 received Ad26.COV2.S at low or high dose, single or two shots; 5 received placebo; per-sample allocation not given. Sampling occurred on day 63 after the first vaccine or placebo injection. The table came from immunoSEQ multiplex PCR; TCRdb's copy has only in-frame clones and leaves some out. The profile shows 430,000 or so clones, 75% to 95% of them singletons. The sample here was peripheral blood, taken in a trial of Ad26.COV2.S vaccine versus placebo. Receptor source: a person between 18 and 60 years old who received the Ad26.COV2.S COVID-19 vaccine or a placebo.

The CDR3 DNA reads as TGTGCTAGTGCCTATTCCATCGGGACAGCTTTTACCTACGAGCAGTACTTC. Translated: CASAYSIGTAFTYEQYF. The chain recombines TRBV12-5 with TRBJ2-7, with 7 bases fitting TRBD1. V lost 7 bases, J lost 2 bases, and 17 bases stayed unmatched. The germline gives CDR1 LGHNT, CDR2 FRNRAP. The CDR3 is 17 amino acids.

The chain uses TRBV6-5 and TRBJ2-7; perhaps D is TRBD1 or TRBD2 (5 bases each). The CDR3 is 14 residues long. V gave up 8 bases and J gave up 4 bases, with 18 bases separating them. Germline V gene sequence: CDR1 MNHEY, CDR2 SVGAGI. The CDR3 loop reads CASGSFGAYYEQYF. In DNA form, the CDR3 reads TGTGCCAGCGGTAGCTTCGGGGCATATTACGAGCAGTACTTC.